The 11 T cell receptor beta chains presented below share a single source sample, sequenced in a study of a mutant IDH1 vaccine in newly diagnosed glioma (dated by TCRdb to the early 2020s). The method was the immunoSEQ multiplex PCR assay. The table comes from immuneACCESS by way of TCRdb, which keeps in-frame sequences with V and J called. Part of the clones is missing from these tables; in studies checked, under half for an unresolved V gene and the rest for unknown reasons. Within this sample are some 59,000 clones, with more than 80% of them counted one time only. Clones ranked in the top ten supply about a fifth of the sample. This sample's time point label indicates: baseline, week 1 (first vaccination visit). The sample's treatment or condition label, in plain terms: pre-vaccination baseline after standard-of-care therapy. The material sequenced was PBMCs, taken from a glioma patient treated with radiotherapy, temozolomide or both. The receptors come from a man younger than 35 with glioma.

The chain carries TRBV6-5 and TRBJ2-7, with 8 bases identical to TRBD1. Germline CDR1 MNHEY, CDR2 SVGAGI. This CDR3 is built from 16 residues. J was trimmed by 7 bases and V by 4 bases; bases with no gene match: 15. The CDR3 protein is CASSSHFSRGLGEQYF. The CDR3, as DNA: TGTGCCAGCAGTTCACACTTCAGCAGGGGGCTAGGAGAGCAGTACTTC.

The genes are TRBV27 and TRBJ1-5; the D gene is possibly TRBD1 (6 bases). CDR3 size: 17 residues. Germline CDR1 MNHEY, CDR2 SMNVEV (reference sequence). V lost 1 base to trimming and J lost 3 bases, with 16 bases between them. CDR3 sequence (DNA): TGTGCCAGCAGTTTATTTACTTGGACAGATAACAATCAGCCCCAGCATTTT. This encodes CASSLFTWTDNNQPQHF.

The V gene is TRBV5-1, the J gene TRBJ1-2; no clear D gene. In germline, CDR1 is SGHRS, CDR2 YFSETQ. V lost 2 bases to trimming and J lost 6 bases, with 14 bases between them. The CDR3 spans 14 residues. In DNA, the CDR3 is TGCGCCAGCAGCTTCGGGCAGGCTAAAGATGGCTACACCTTC. Residues: CASSFGQAKDGYTF.

V gene TRBV5-6 combines with J gene TRBJ2-2; 7 bases map to TRBD1. The J segment lost 1 base and the V segment lost 4 bases, leaving 7 bases of the junction unmatched. There are 16 residues in the CDR3. Germline lookup yields CDR1 SGHDT and CDR2 YYEEEE. The CDR3: CASSTTGVWNTGELFF. The CDR3 DNA follows: TGTGCCAGCAGCACTACAGGGGTGTGGAACACCGGGGAGCTGTTTTTT.

The rearrangement links TRBV5-1 to TRBJ2-7; 12 positions agree with TRBD2. Trimming removed 0 bases from V and 6 bases from J; junction bases left unmatched: 4. Germline V gene sequence: CDR1 SGHRS, CDR2 YFSETQ. CDR3 length: 15 amino acids. The CDR3 region has the DNA TGCGCCAGCAGCTTGGGTCTAGCGGGAGGGCCCGAGCAGTACTTC. This encodes CASSLGLAGGPEQYF.

The chain links TRBV5-6 to TRBJ1-5; D is possibly TRBD1 (5 bases). Trimming took off 0 bases at V and 4 bases at J, with 14 bases between the two ends. The CDR3 loop spans 16 amino acids. Germline assignment: CDR1 SGHDT and CDR2 YYEEEE. The CDR3 loop reads CASSLAGLLVNQPQHF. In DNA, the CDR3 is TGTGCCAGCAGCTTGGCGGGACTTCTGGTGAATCAGCCCCAGCATTTT.

The rearrangement joins TRBV6-5 to TRBJ1-1; weak D call: TRBD1 (5 bases). The CDR3 is made up of 16 amino acids. Germline loops: CDR1 MNHEY, CDR2 SVGAGI. With 4 bases removed from V and 0 bases from J, the gap between germline ends came to 15 bases. The CDR3: CASSSLSGAMNTEAFF. Written as DNA, the CDR3 is TGTGCCAGCAGTTCACTAAGTGGGGCAATGAACACTGAAGCTTTCTTT.

The V call is TRBV7-9, the J call TRBJ2-7; possible D gene TRBD1, 5 bases. V was pared by 5 bases and J by 1 base, with 15 bases between. Germline assignment: CDR1 SEHNR and CDR2 FQNEAQ (reference sequence). The CDR3 is 15 residues long. CDR3 sequence (DNA): TGTGCCAGCAGCCACGCTCCAGGGTATTCCTACGAGCAGTACTTC. The encoded protein is CASSHAPGYSYEQYF.

The chain has TRBV7-6 and TRBJ2-5; D assignment may be TRBD1 or TRBD2 (5 bases each). V lost 5 bases, J lost 4 bases, and 20 bases lay in between. This CDR3 is built from 16 residues. Germline V gene data show CDR1 as SGHVS and CDR2 as FNYEAQ. This CDR3 is CASSPNTGKGTETQYF. CDR3 nucleotide sequence: TGTGCCAGCAGCCCTAATACAGGCAAGGGGACAGAGACCCAGTACTTC.

The table lists this clone with a count of one. This chain connects TRBV6-6 to TRBJ1-2, with D hard to call. The V end lost 0 bases, the J end lost 8 bases, and 19 bases lay between the germline ends. CDR1 is MNHNY and CDR2 is SVGAGI in the germline V gene (reference sequence). CDR3 length: 16 amino acids. In DNA, the CDR3 is TGTGCCAGCAGTTACTCGGGTGTGGGCAGTTTGGGAGGCTACACCTTC. Its protein is CASSYSGVGSLGGYTF.

This chain connects TRBV10-3 to TRBJ1-5; 7 bases fit TRBD1. This CDR3 comprises 15 residues. The germline gives CDR1 ENHRY, CDR2 SYGVKD. The V gene end was trimmed by 5 bases and the J gene end by 5 bases; junction bases not matched to a gene: 9. CDR3 protein: CAISPGTASYQPQHF. CDR3 sequence (DNA): TGTGCCATCAGTCCCGGGACAGCTTCATATCAGCCCCAGCATTTT.